These T cell receptor beta chains were read from a single sample in a study of Graves' ophthalmopathy and Graves' hyperthyroidism. TCRdb independently ran MiXCR on the multiplex PCR reads; one entry per CDR3 protein. The data contain about 1.2 million distinct CDR3 sequences, 35% to 40% of them singletons. The sequenced sample consisted of peripheral blood or thyroid tissue (not recorded which). The receptors come from an adult man with Graves' hyperthyroidism. CDR3s include the opening cysteine and the closing phenylalanine or tryptophan. The order of the fields is V gene, J gene, D gene, clone size, CDR3 DNA, CDR3 protein. D genes are given only for firm matches. A clone size is listed for some rows: how often the clone was seen (once, few, many), or a class if it is expanded.

TRBV11-2	TRBJ2-5	TRBD1	few	TGTGCCAGCAGCTTAGGGGGGACAGGGCAAGAGACCCAGTACTTC	CASSLGGTGQETQYF
TRBV2	TRBJ1-1	NA	NA	TGTGCCAGCAGTGGGACTGGGCCCTCGAACACTGAAGCTTTCTTT	CASSGTGPSNTEAFF
TRBV7-9	TRBJ1-4	NA	many	TGTGCCAGTCGGGGCAGAGGTAATGAAAAACTGTTTTTT	CASRGRGNEKLFF
TRBV19	TRBJ1-5	NA	few	TGTGCCAGTAGTCCCAACTTCTATCAGCCCCAGCATTTT	CASSPNFYQPQHF
TRBV12-5	TRBJ1-1	TRBD1	NA	TGTGCTAGTGGTTCTCCAGGGGGCGGTGAAGCTTTCTTT	CASGSPGGGEAFF
TRBV15	TRBJ1-1	NA	many	TGTGCCACCAGCAGAGATCTTGGCAGGGCTGAAGCTTTCTTT	CATSRDLGRAEAFF
TRBV10-2	TRBJ1-1	NA	NA	TGCGCCAGCAGTGCCGGACTAGCGGGAGCCTACACTGAAGCTTTCTTT	CASSAGLAGAYTEAFF
TRBV7-2	TRBJ2-5	TRBD1	NA	TGTGCCAGCAGCTGCGAATTTCAGGGGGCAGAGACCCAGTACTTC	CASSCEFQGAETQYF
TRBV20-1	TRBJ1-1	NA	many	TGCAGTGCTACCGAGGCGCGGGGGGCGGGGAACACTGAAGCTTTCTTT	CSATEARGAGNTEAFF
TRBV12-3/TRBV12-4	TRBJ1-1	TRBD1	many	TGTGCCAGCAGTTTCGGACAGGGGGCTGGGGACACTGAAGCTTTCTTT	CASSFGQGAGDTEAFF
TRBV15	TRBJ2-5	NA	NA	TGTGCCACCAGCAGAGAGATGGGGGGATTGGAGGCCCAGTACTTC	CATSREMGGLEAQYF
TRBV7-2	TRBJ1-5	TRBD1	once	TGTGCCAGCAGCCAGGGACAGGGGATCGGGGATCAGCCCCAGCATTTT	CASSQGQGIGDQPQHF
TRBV15	TRBJ2-5	NA	NA	TGTGCCACCAGCAGAGATCAGTTTCAGCCCCAGTACTTC	CATSRDQFQPQYF
TRBV10-3	TRBJ1-1	TRBD1	NA	TGTGCCATCAGGGAGCAGGGGGAGGGCACTGAAGCTTTCTTT	CAIREQGEGTEAFF
TRBV9	TRBJ2-5	NA	many	TGTGCCAGCAGCGTAGGTGGCAAGCAAAGTGAGACCCAGTACTTC	CASSVGGKQSETQYF
TRBV7-2	TRBJ2-5	TRBD2	few	TGTGCCAGCAGCCTTTATCGGACTAGCGGGGAGACCCAGTACTTC	CASSLYRTSGETQYF
TRBV10-3	TRBJ2-6	NA	NA	TGTGCCATCAGCACTACAGGGAGCTCTGGGGCCAACGTCCTGACTTTC	CAISTTGSSGANVLTF
TRBV5-1	TRBJ1-1	TRBD1	NA	TGCGCCAGCAGCGCGGGACAGGGTCTCTTTCTTGAAGCTTTCTTT	CASSAGQGLFLEAFF
TRBV5-1	TRBJ1-1	NA	NA	TGCGCCAGCAGCAAAACAGGGCGCGGTACTGAAGCTTTCTTT	CASSKTGRGTEAFF
TRBV2	TRBJ1-4	NA	many	TGTGCCAGCACCCAAATACCGGGTGAAAAACTGTTTTTT	CASTQIPGEKLFF
TRBV7-9	TRBJ2-5	TRBD2	once	TGCGCCAGCAGCCACCCGGGACTAAAAGAGACCCAGTACTTC	CASSHPGLKETQYF
TRBV10-3	TRBJ2-7	TRBD2	NA	TGTGCCATCAGGGCGGGGGGCGGCTACGAGCAGTACTTC	CAIRAGGGYEQYF
TRBV25-1	TRBJ1-6	NA	many	TGTGCCAGCAGTCATCTTCTAGGGGATTCTTCACCCCTCCACTTT	CASSHLLGDSSPLHF
TRBV28	TRBJ2-7	NA	NA	TGTGCCAGCAGTGCCCCTCCGGGGAATCCCTACGAGCAGTACTTC	CASSAPPGNPYEQYF
TRBV7-2	TRBJ2-2	NA	NA	TGTGCCAGCAGCTTAGAGGGCAGAGGGGAGCTGTTTTTT	CASSLEGRGELFF
TRBV20-1	TRBJ1-6	NA	many	TGCAGTGCCGCACAGGGCCCCCATGTGTCCCTCCACTTT	CSAAQGPHVSLHF
TRBV29-1	TRBJ1-6	TRBD1	NA	TGCAGCTTAGATACAGGGGGCGCCAATAATTCACCCCTCCACTTT	CSLDTGGANNSPLHF
TRBV3-1	TRBJ2-2	NA	NA	TGTGCCAGCAGCCTTGGTGGAAGTTTGCACACCGGGGAGCTGTTTTTT	CASSLGGSLHTGELFF
TRBV20-1	TRBJ1-2	NA	many	TGCAGTCTGAGGGCCCCACTTAACTATGGCTACACCTTC	CSLRAPLNYGYTF
TRBV20-1	TRBJ2-7	NA	few	TGCAGTGCTGTAGCCGGGACACGGTACGAGCAGTACTTC	CSAVAGTRYEQYF
TRBV12-3/TRBV12-4	TRBJ1-1	NA	NA	TGTGCCAGCAACGCCAAGGGGAACACTGAAGCTTTCTTT	CASNAKGNTEAFF
TRBV29-1	TRBJ2-7	TRBD1	few	TGCAGCGTTGGGCAGGGGGCTGGCGGCTACGAGCAGTACTTC	CSVGQGAGGYEQYF